The 13 T cell receptor beta chains reported below all come from one sample, sequenced in a study of CD8+CD57+ T cells in acquired aplastic anemia. TCR beta VDJ and CDR3 profiles were obtained from a genomic DNA template. TCRdb passed the reads through MiXCR, listing each CDR3 protein once. Of a few hundred thousand distinct CDR3 sequences detected, approximately 55% appear once; the ten largest clones hold 8%. The specimen was sorted CD4+, CD8+, or CD8+CD57+ T cells (not recorded which) from PBMCs. Receptors were obtained from a human donor with severe aplastic anemia or a healthy control (not recorded which).

The CDR3 sequence is CSVWDRGRTETQYF. The CDR3 coding sequence is TGCAGCGTGTGGGACAGGGGGCGCACAGAGACCCAGTACTTC. The chain recombines TRBV29-1 with TRBJ2-5, with TRBD1 matching 12 bases. Germline V gene sequence: CDR1 SQVTM, CDR2 ANQGSEA. This CDR3 is 14 amino acids long. Trimming removed 6 bases from V and 4 bases from J; junction bases left unmatched: 6.

The rearrangement joins TRBV12-3 or TRBV12-4 to TRBJ2-2; D perhaps matches TRBD2 (5 bases). V gave up 7 bases and J gave up 7 bases, with 13 bases separating them. The CDR3 has 13 residues. The CDR3 sequence is CASTLGGFGELFF. CDR3 DNA sequence: TGTGCCAGCACCCTCGGAGGTTTCGGGGAGCTGTTTTTT.

The chain employs TRBV12-3 or TRBV12-4 and TRBJ1-2; D is unresolved. Trimming left V 1 base short and J 7 bases short, with 13 bases between. The CDR3 is made up of 14 amino acids. CDR3 in DNA: TGTGCCAGCAGTTTAGTGAGGTCGGCGGGTGGCTACACCTTC. Its protein is CASSLVRSAGGYTF.

This clonotype appeared many times. The genes are TRBV12-3 or TRBV12-4 and TRBJ2-7, with D hard to call. This CDR3 region has 14 residues. The germline V and J ends were trimmed by 1 base and 4 bases, with 11 bases remaining between them. CDR3 residues: CASSLGSSQYEQYF. DNA of the CDR3: TGTGCCAGCAGTTTAGGCAGCTCTCAGTACGAGCAGTACTTC.

In its sample, this clonotype was seen many times. The chain joins TRBV6-1 to TRBJ1-3, with D possibly TRBD1 on 5 matching bases. V dropped 8 bases and J dropped 9 bases, with 20 bases sitting between them. Germline V gene data show CDR1 as MNHNS and CDR2 as SASEGT. The CDR3 has 14 residues. CDR3 amino acids: CASLQNLNGGTIYF. The CDR3 DNA reads as TGTGCCAGCTTACAGAATCTGAACGGGGGCACCATATATTTT.

The table lists this clonotype with a few counts. The chain is built from TRBV10-3 and TRBJ2-1; 8 bases fit TRBD2. CDR1 is ENHRY, CDR2 SYGVKD, per germline. The CDR3 spans 15 residues. The J segment lost 5 bases and the V segment lost 2 bases, leaving 5 bases of the junction unmatched. The CDR3 loop reads CAISEASGGDNEQFF. The CDR3 DNA is TGTGCCATCAGTGAGGCATCGGGGGGGGACAATGAGCAGTTCTTC.

In its sample, this clonotype was seen many times. The chain uses TRBV6-2 or TRBV6-3 and TRBJ2-7; a possible D gene is TRBD2 (5 bases). This CDR3 spans 14 amino acids. Germline-derived CDR1 and CDR2 are MNHEY and SVGEGT. Trimming took 4 bases from V and 0 from J, leaving 10 bases between them. DNA for the CDR3: TGTGCCAGCAGTTCCTCTAGCTACTCCTACGAGCAGTACTTC. Its translation: CASSSSSYSYEQYF.

The chain recombines TRBV20-1 with TRBJ1-1; D uncertain. The CDR3 has 14 amino acids. Deletions cut 5 bases from V and 1 base from J, with 14 bases between. Germline CDR1 DFQATT, CDR2 SNEGSKA (reference sequence). The CDR3 protein is CSAPRTGGNTEAFF. CDR3 bases: TGCAGTGCTCCCCGCACGGGCGGGAACACTGAAGCTTTCTTT.

The genes are TRBV10-3 and TRBJ2-1; 8 bases agree with TRBD2. The J call may be mistaken, given a closer DNA end match to TRBJ2-5. The CDR3 sequence is 14 residues long. Germline V gene sequence: CDR1 ENHRY, CDR2 SYGVKD. The CDR3 loop reads CATKGSGTQETQYF. Here the CDR3 DNA reads TGTGCCACCAAGGGTAGCGGGACTCAAGAGACCCAGTACTTC.

This clonotype came up a few times. The chain links TRBV29-1 to TRBJ2-1; unclear D gene. CDR1 is SQVTM and CDR2 is ANQGSEA in the germline V gene. V dropped 6 bases and J dropped 7 bases, with 13 bases sitting between them. The CDR3 extends over 12 amino acids. Written as DNA, the CDR3 is TGCAGCGTGACCCTCTTGGAGAATGAGCAGTTCTTC. Translation gives CSVTLLENEQFF.

V and J are TRBV2 and TRBJ1-5, with no clear D. Germline assignment: CDR1 SNHLY and CDR2 FYNNEI. There are 14 residues in the CDR3. V lost 3 bases, J lost 0 bases, and 6 bases lay in between. CDR3 residues: CASSEPYSNQPQHF. CDR3 nucleotide sequence: TGTGCCAGCAGTGAGCCGTATAGCAATCAGCCCCAGCATTTT.

This rearrangement joins TRBV2 to TRBJ2-3; no reliable D call. The CDR3 loop spans 14 amino acids. The germline V gene has CDR1 SNHLY and CDR2 FYNNEI. V lost 2 bases and J lost 4, with 10 bases in between. For the CDR3, the DNA is TGTGCCAGCAGTGAACCGTCAGCGCCAGATACGCAGTATTTT. Translation: CASSEPSAPDTQYF.

A remark on this clonotype: A much larger clone lies a single base off, so this may be a read error. The chain combines TRBV6-6 with TRBJ1-6; tentative D call: TRBD1 (6 bases). Looked up from germline, CDR1 is MNHNY and CDR2 is SVGAGI (reference sequence). This CDR3 has 14 residues. The V end was cut by 4 bases, the J end by 7 bases, with 11 bases between. CDR3 in DNA: TGTGCCAGCAGTTTCCTAGGGGGGAATTCACCCCTCCACTTT. Translating gives CASSFLGGNSPLHF.